This T cell receptor beta chain originates from a study of stem cell transplantation in POMP-related autoinflammatory disease. Overall study context: Defective thymoproteasomes were hypothesized to impair CD8+ T-cell positive selection. Points from the study as a whole: A trend toward lower repertoire diversity and greater clonality appeared in every analyzed T-cell subset of PRAID patients. Fewer unique TRB V-J gene pairings were identified in patients with PRAID.

To note about this clone: Antigen: not known.

This CDR3 has 13 amino acids. Per germline, CDR1 MNHEY and CDR2 SVGAGI. V was cut by 6 bases and J by 6 bases, with 11 bases left in between. PRAID combined immunodeficiency and autoinflammation. The method was immunoSEQ multiplex PCR; TCRdb's version includes in-frame clones alone and lacks a portion of them. This sample has around 2,200 clones, with around 90% found just once. The source of this sequence is a human patient with POMP-related autoinflammation and immune dysregulation (PRAID). The T cells may come from the graft donor. This chain links TRBV6-5 with TRBJ2-2, with D possibly being TRBD1 (6 bases). Sequencing used Tregs from PBMCs, obtained after stem cell transplantation. CDR3 in amino acids: CASRGAMSGELFF. The CDR3 DNA reads as TGTGCCAGCAGGGGGGCCATGTCCGGGGAGCTGTTTTTT.